Listed below are T cell receptor beta chains from one sample, sequenced in a study of blood T cell repertoires in COVID-19. Assay: immunoSEQ multiplex PCR; the TCRdb copy retains only in-frame clones and omits some. Among roughly 670,000 clones listed, about nine tenths were seen once. Sequenced input: peripheral blood. These receptors were obtained from a woman aged 18 to 35 with acute or convalescent COVID-19. The CDR3 runs from the conserved cysteine through the conserved F or W. Each record gives: D gene, clone size, J gene, V gene, CDR3 DNA, CDR3 protein. A D gene is named only where the DNA matches it firmly. A clone size is listed for some rows: how often the clone was seen (once, few, many), or a class if it is expanded.

D gene: -
clone size: -
J gene: TRBJ1-2
V gene: TRBV6-2/TRBV6-3
CDR3 DNA: TGTGCCAGCAGTTACCCCACAGGGAGGGGTCAGCGTGGCTACACCTTC
CDR3 protein: CASSYPTGRGQRGYTF

D gene: -
clone size: -
J gene: TRBJ1-1
V gene: TRBV19
CDR3 DNA: TGTGCCAGTAAGACGGACTTGAACACTGAAGCTTTCTTT
CDR3 protein: CASKTDLNTEAFF

D gene: TRBD1
clone size: -
J gene: TRBJ1-5
V gene: TRBV19
CDR3 DNA: TGTGCCAGTAGTACCTTCTCCGGGACAGGGAATCAGCCCCAGCATTTT
CDR3 protein: CASSTFSGTGNQPQHF

D gene: TRBD1
clone size: -
J gene: TRBJ1-6
V gene: TRBV19
CDR3 DNA: TGTGCCAGTAGTGTACCGGGACAGGGCGACAATTCACCCCTCCACTTT
CDR3 protein: CASSVPGQGDNSPLHF

D gene: -
clone size: few
J gene: TRBJ1-2
V gene: TRBV6-2/TRBV6-3
CDR3 DNA: TGTGCCAGCAGTTACTCTCCCAGGGCCTATGGCTACACCTTC
CDR3 protein: CASSYSPRAYGYTF

D gene: -
clone size: -
J gene: TRBJ1-5
V gene: TRBV29-1
CDR3 DNA: TGCAGCGTGTCTCCAGGGCGCCGTCAGCCCCAGCATTTT
CDR3 protein: CSVSPGRRQPQHF

D gene: -
clone size: -
J gene: TRBJ1-2
V gene: TRBV19
CDR3 DNA: TGTGCCAGTAGTATTCTCGACAGTCAAGTCTATGGCTACACCTTC
CDR3 protein: CASSILDSQVYGYTF

D gene: TRBD1
clone size: -
J gene: TRBJ1-2
V gene: TRBV20-1
CDR3 DNA: TGCAGCGGACAGGGAGGCGGTGGCTACACCTTC
CDR3 protein: CSGQGGGGYTF

D gene: TRBD1
clone size: -
J gene: TRBJ2-1
V gene: TRBV18
CDR3 DNA: TGTGCCAGCTCATCATTGACTTCGGTAACAGGGGGCTCTGAGCAGTTCTTC
CDR3 protein: CASSSLTSVTGGSEQFF

D gene: TRBD2
clone size: -
J gene: TRBJ2-7
V gene: TRBV6-5
CDR3 DNA: TGTGCCAGCAGGCCTAGCGGGGGGGCCGGGGAGCAGTACTTC
CDR3 protein: CASRPSGGAGEQYF

D gene: TRBD2
clone size: few
J gene: TRBJ2-3
V gene: TRBV5-1
CDR3 DNA: TGCGCCAGCAGCTTGGCTAGCGGGGGGCTTAGCACAGATACGCAGTATTTT
CDR3 protein: CASSLASGGLSTDTQYF

D gene: -
clone size: -
J gene: TRBJ1-1
V gene: TRBV7-9
CDR3 DNA: TGTGCCAGCAGCAATCCCCCTTCGGGGGGGACTGAAGCTTTCTTT
CDR3 protein: CASSNPPSGGTEAFF

D gene: TRBD2
clone size: -
J gene: TRBJ2-5
V gene: TRBV5-6
CDR3 DNA: TGTGCCAGCAGCCGCGGGGGGCGGGAGACCCAGTACTTC
CDR3 protein: CASSRGGRETQYF

D gene: -
clone size: -
J gene: TRBJ1-4
V gene: TRBV3-1/TRBV3-2
CDR3 DNA: TGTGCCAGCAGCTCACAGGCGTCTAATGAAAAACTGTTTTTT
CDR3 protein: CASSSQASNEKLFF

D gene: -
clone size: -
J gene: TRBJ1-5
V gene: TRBV6-5
CDR3 DNA: TGTGCCAGCAGTTACCTGGCAGGTCAGCCCCAGCATTTT
CDR3 protein: CASSYLAGQPQHF

D gene: TRBD1
clone size: -
J gene: TRBJ1-1
V gene: TRBV2
CDR3 DNA: TGTGCCAGCAGTATGGGGACAGGGAACACTGAAGCTTTCTTT
CDR3 protein: CASSMGTGNTEAFF

D gene: -
clone size: -
J gene: TRBJ2-7
V gene: TRBV14
CDR3 DNA: TGTGCCAGCAGCCTGGACAGTTTCTACGAGCAGTACTTC
CDR3 protein: CASSLDSFYEQYF

D gene: -
clone size: -
J gene: TRBJ1-3
V gene: TRBV27
CDR3 DNA: TGTGCCAGCACCTTGGGGCCCTTAGGCAACACCATATATTTT
CDR3 protein: CASTLGPLGNTIYF

D gene: TRBD1
clone size: -
J gene: TRBJ1-1
V gene: TRBV10-1
CDR3 DNA: TGCGCCAGCAGAACGGACAGGGCAGCTTTCTTT
CDR3 protein: CASRTDRAAFF

D gene: -
clone size: -
J gene: TRBJ2-2
V gene: TRBV10-2
CDR3 DNA: TGCGCCAGCAGGGGGGGACCCAACACCGGGGAGCTGTTTTTT
CDR3 protein: CASRGGPNTGELFF

D gene: -
clone size: -
J gene: TRBJ2-2
V gene: TRBV5-1
CDR3 DNA: TGCGCCAGCAGCCCCGCCGGGACAAAGAACACCGGGGAGCTGTTTTTT
CDR3 protein: CASSPAGTKNTGELFF

D gene: TRBD1
clone size: -
J gene: TRBJ1-2
V gene: TRBV9
CDR3 DNA: TGTGCCAGCAGCGCACGGACAGGGGGGGTCTATGGCTACACCTTC
CDR3 protein: CASSARTGGVYGYTF

D gene: TRBD1
clone size: -
J gene: TRBJ1-2
V gene: TRBV5-1
CDR3 DNA: TGCGCCAGCAGCTTGGGACAGGGGGCGCCCATCGCCCTGAGCTATGGCTACACCTTC
CDR3 protein: CASSLGQGAPIALSYGYTF

D gene: -
clone size: -
J gene: TRBJ2-2
V gene: TRBV6-4
CDR3 DNA: TGTGCCAGCAGTGACTCCCAGGGATCCGGGGAGCTGTTTTTT
CDR3 protein: CASSDSQGSGELFF

D gene: TRBD2
clone size: -
J gene: TRBJ2-1
V gene: TRBV6-4
CDR3 DNA: TGTGCCAGCAGTGACCCCGGACTAGCGGGGGGGGGCGAGCAGTTCTTC
CDR3 protein: CASSDPGLAGGGEQFF